This TCR beta chain appears in the sequencing data of a study of shared clonotypes between healthy human individuals. Overall study findings and caveats: Lower generation probabilities were found for non-shared clonotypes than for those shared by all four donors. Sharing of clonotypes among donors was expected to vary with sequencing depth.

Remarks on this clone: Its antigen is unknown.

Profiled with immunoSEQ multiplex PCR; TCRdb holds only in-frame clones, not every one. The sample holds more than 2 million clones, under 97% seen once. Germline trimming cut 2 bases from V and 9 bases from J; bases unmatched to any gene: 5. Looked up from germline, CDR1 is GTSNPN and CDR2 is SVGIG (reference sequence). The CDR3 is made up of 13 amino acids. Source material: naive CD4+ T cells sorted from blood. Subset denoted: CD45RA+ positively selected. This receptor was identified in a man aged 18 to 35 in good health. The gene calls are TRBV30 and TRBJ2-4, with 9 bases matching TRBD2. Written as DNA, the CDR3 is TGTGCCTGGAGTCCCCAGACTAGCGGCATTCAGTACTTC. As protein: CAWSPQTSGIQYF.